Listed below are T cell receptor beta chains from one sample, sequenced in a study of OX40 agonist ivuxolimab in advanced cancers. Sequenced by immunoSEQ multiplex PCR; TCRdb stores in-frame clones only, minus some. The profile covers around 77,000 clones, with around four fifths appearing a single time and approximately 5% taken by the ten largest. The sequencing used CD4+ or CD8+ T cells sorted from blood, collected in a trial of the OX40 agonist ivuxolimab. Receptors originate from an adult with an advanced solid tumor such as melanoma, head and neck, liver or kidney cancer. The CDR3 runs from the conserved cysteine through the conserved F or W. A D gene is named only where the DNA matches it firmly. Clone size is not always given. Where it is, it says once, few, many or a class for expanded clones.

size	V	D	J	CDR3	DNA
once	TRBV2	-	TRBJ2-1	CAIVPGHTYNEQFF	TGTGCCATCGTACCGGGACACACCTACAATGAGCAGTTCTTC
-	TRBV2	-	TRBJ2-7	CASSERRNYEQYF	TGTGCCAGCAGTGAGAGGCGGAACTACGAGCAGTACTTC
-	TRBV19	TRBD1	TRBJ1-6	CASSRAGGGSPLHF	TGTGCCAGTAGTCGCGCAGGGGGCGGCTCACCCCTCCACTTT
once	TRBV7-9	TRBD1	TRBJ1-4	CASSPGTGMPPTNEKLFF	TGTGCCAGCAGCCCCGGGACAGGGATGCCCCCAACTAATGAAAAACTGTTTTTT
-	TRBV5-6	-	TRBJ2-2	CASSLGRAAGELFF	TGTGCCAGCAGCTTGGGGCGGGCGGCCGGGGAGCTGTTTTTT
-	TRBV5-5	TRBD2	TRBJ2-7	CASSLEGGLLSYEQYF	TGTGCCAGCAGCTTGGAGGGAGGGCTCCTCTCCTACGAGCAGTACTTC
-	TRBV2	-	TRBJ1-5	CASNNRQVEPQHF	TGTGCCAGCAATAACAGGCAGGTTGAGCCCCAGCATTTT
-	TRBV13	-	TRBJ2-7	CASSLRGLLSYEQYF	TGTGCCAGCAGCTTAAGGGGACTCCTTTCCTACGAGCAGTACTTC
-	TRBV5-4	-	TRBJ1-2	CASSVPGGGRFSRVGGYTF	TGTGCCAGCAGCGTCCCCGGGGGGGGGCGTTTTAGTCGGGTCGGTGGCTACACCTTC
-	TRBV6-5	-	TRBJ1-2	CASSSGYSGYTF	TGTGCCAGCAGTTCCGGGTATAGTGGCTACACCTTC
-	TRBV11-2	TRBD1	TRBJ1-1	CASSLAGGRTEAFF	TGTGCCAGCAGCTTAGCAGGGGGAAGGACTGAAGCTTTCTTT
-	TRBV2	TRBD1	TRBJ1-6	CASSEHPPGQGVSPLHF	TGTGCCAGCAGTGAGCACCCCCCGGGACAGGGGGTTTCACCCCTCCACTTT
once	TRBV19	-	TRBJ2-5	CASSIGGETQYF	TGTGCCAGTAGTATAGGGGGTGAGACCCAGTACTTC
-	TRBV7-2	-	TRBJ2-2	CASSSDGYTGELFF	TGTGCCAGCAGCTCGGACGGATACACCGGGGAGCTGTTTTTT
-	TRBV2	-	TRBJ1-1	CASSENSRHTEAFF	TGTGCCAGCAGTGAAAACAGCCGACACACTGAAGCTTTCTTT